The subject of this entry is one T cell receptor beta chain. Antigen unknown. These data originate in a study of cytomegalovirus exposure and HLA in healthy donors. V was shortened by 4 bases and J by 4 bases, with 15 bases between the two germline ends. Germline CDR1 reads SGDLS; CDR2 reads YYNGEE. This CDR3 has 15 amino acids. The PCR had 60 Vbeta and 13 Jbeta primers. Some clones are missing from TCRdb's copy, which holds only in-frame ones; the method was immunoSEQ multiplex PCR. The data contain roughly 180,000 clones, about three quarters of them singletons. Study results and caveats: An analysis that came later showed most CMV-associated TCR beta chains appearing HLA-restricted. It was shown in a later analysis that HLA-associated TCR beta chains were more clonally expanded than other, equally common chains.

This sequence joins TRBV9 and TRBJ1-5; TRBD1 might be the D (5 bases). Source material: PBMCs. The receptor's source is a man aged 45-65 years in good health and CMV-seropositive. The CDR3 DNA reads as TGTGCCAGCAGCCCTTCTTCGGGGGGGAATCAGCCCCAGCATTTT. It is translated as CASSPSSGGNQPQHF.